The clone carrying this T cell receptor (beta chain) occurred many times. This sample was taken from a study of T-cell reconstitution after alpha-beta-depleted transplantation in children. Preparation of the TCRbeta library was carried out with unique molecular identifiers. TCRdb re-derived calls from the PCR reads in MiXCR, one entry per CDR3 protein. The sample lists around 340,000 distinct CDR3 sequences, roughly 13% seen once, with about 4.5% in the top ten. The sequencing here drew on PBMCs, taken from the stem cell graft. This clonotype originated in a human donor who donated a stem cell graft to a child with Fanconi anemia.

CDR3 sequence (DNA): TGTGCCAGCAGCGCTGCAGGGGGGTGGTACAATGAGCAGTTCTTC. This encodes CASSAAGGWYNEQFF. The V gene is TRBV5-8, the J gene TRBJ2-1; TRBD1 is a possible D gene (7 bases). The CDR3 consists of 15 residues. CDR1 SGHTS and CDR2 YDEGEE come from the germline V gene. Deletions cut 4 bases from V and 4 bases from J, with 15 bases between.